This record concerns one TCR beta chain sequence. Its antigen remains unknown. MiXCR, run by TCRdb on the 5' RACE reads, gives a single entry per CDR3 protein. The repertoire has 500,000 to 650,000 distinct CDR3 sequences, more than 9% of them found once; the top ten carry more than 12%. These data are taken from a study of T cells after yellow fever vaccination. The germline V gene has CDR1 MNHNS and CDR2 SASEGT. Trimming cost V 5 bases and J 0 bases, with 14 bases left between them. The CDR3 extends over 16 amino acids. The study's findings and limits: Reappearance after the booster was observed for most primary-vaccination clones (roughly 97% CD4, less than 90% CD8). Sorted repertoires could include abundant contaminating clonotypes from bulk cells.

The gene calls are TRBV6-1 and TRBJ2-1, with D possibly being TRBD1 or TRBD2 (5 bases each). Sample: PBMCs, taken on the day of the yellow fever booster vaccination. The receptor was isolated from a man aged 30-40 years who received the YFV17D yellow fever vaccine. The CDR3 protein is CASSLTGDGSYNEQFF. For the CDR3, the DNA is TGTGCCAGCAGTCTTACCGGGGACGGCTCCTACAATGAGCAGTTCTTC.